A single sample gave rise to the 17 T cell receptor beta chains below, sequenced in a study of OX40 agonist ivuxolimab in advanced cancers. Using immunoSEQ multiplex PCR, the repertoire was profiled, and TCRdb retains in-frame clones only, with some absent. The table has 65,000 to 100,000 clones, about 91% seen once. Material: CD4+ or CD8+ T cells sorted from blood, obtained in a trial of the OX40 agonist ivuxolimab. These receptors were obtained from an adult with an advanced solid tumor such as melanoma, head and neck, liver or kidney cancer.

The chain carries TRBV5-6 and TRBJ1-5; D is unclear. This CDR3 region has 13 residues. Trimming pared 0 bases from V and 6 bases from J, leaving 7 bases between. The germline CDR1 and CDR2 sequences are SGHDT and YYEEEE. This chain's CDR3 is CASSLADGQPQHF. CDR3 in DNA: TGTGCCAGCAGCTTGGCGGATGGTCAGCCCCAGCATTTT.

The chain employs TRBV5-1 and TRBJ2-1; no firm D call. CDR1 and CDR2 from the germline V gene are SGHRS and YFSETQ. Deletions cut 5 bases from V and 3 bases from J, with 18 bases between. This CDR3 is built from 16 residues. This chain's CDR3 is CASSSRVVALYNEQFF. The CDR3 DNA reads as TGCGCCAGCAGTAGCCGGGTCGTTGCCCTCTACAATGAGCAGTTCTTC.

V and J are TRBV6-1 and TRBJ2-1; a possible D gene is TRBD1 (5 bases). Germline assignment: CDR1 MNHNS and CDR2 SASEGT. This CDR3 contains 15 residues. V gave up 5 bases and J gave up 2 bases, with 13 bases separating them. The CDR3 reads CASSLQGSPYNEQFF. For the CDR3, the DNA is TGTGCCAGCAGTCTGCAGGGTAGTCCCTACAATGAGCAGTTCTTC.

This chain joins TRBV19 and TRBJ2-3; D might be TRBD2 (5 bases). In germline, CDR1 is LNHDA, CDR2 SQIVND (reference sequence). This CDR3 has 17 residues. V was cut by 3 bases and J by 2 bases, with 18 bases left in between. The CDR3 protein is CASSIHHGTGNTDTQYF. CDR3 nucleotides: TGTGCCAGTAGTATCCACCATGGAACGGGGAACACAGATACGCAGTATTTT.

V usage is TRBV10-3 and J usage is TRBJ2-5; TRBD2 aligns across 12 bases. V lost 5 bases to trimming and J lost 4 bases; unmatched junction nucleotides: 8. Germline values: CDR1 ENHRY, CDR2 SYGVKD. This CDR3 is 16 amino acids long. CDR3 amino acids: CAISSTPGLAGETQYF. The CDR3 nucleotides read TGTGCCATCAGTAGTACGCCGGGACTAGCGGGAGAGACCCAGTACTTC.

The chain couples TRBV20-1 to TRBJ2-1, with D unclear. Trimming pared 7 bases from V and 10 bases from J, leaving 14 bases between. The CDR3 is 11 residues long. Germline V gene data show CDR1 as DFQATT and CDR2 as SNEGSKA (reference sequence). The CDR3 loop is CSVQGHHEQFF. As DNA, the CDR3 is TGCAGTGTTCAAGGGCACCACGAGCAGTTCTTC.

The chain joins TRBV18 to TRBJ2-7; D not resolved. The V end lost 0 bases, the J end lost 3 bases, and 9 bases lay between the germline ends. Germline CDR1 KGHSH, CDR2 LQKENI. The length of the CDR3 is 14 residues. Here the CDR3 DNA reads TGTGCCAGCTCACCACCAGGTTTGAGCTACGAGCAGTACTTC. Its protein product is CASSPPGLSYEQYF.

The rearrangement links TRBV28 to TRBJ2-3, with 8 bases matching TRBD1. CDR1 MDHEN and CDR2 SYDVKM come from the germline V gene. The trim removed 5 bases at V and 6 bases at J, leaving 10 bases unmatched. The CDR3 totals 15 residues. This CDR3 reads CASSAQGAGTDTQYF. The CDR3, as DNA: TGTGCCAGCAGTGCCCAGGGGGCGGGGACGGATACGCAGTATTTT.

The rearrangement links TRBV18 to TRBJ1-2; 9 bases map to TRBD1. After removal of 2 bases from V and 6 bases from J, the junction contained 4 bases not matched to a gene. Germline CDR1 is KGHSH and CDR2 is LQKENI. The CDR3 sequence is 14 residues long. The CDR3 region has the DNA TGTGCCAGCTCACCAGGGACAGGGAATCATGGCTACACCTTC. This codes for CASSPGTGNHGYTF.

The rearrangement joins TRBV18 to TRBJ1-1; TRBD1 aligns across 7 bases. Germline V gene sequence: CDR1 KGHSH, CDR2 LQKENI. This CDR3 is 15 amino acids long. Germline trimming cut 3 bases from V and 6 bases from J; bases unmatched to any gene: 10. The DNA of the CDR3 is TGTGCCAGCTCACCGTGGGACAGAGGAGGGGCTGAAGCTTTCTTT. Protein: CASSPWDRGGAEAFF.

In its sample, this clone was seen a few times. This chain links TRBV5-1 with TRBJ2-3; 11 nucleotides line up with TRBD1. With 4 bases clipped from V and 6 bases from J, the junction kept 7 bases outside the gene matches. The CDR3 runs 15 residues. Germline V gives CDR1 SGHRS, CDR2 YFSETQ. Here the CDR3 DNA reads TGCGCCAGCAGCCTGGACAGGGGGCGCTTGGATACGCAGTATTTT. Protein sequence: CASSLDRGRLDTQYF.

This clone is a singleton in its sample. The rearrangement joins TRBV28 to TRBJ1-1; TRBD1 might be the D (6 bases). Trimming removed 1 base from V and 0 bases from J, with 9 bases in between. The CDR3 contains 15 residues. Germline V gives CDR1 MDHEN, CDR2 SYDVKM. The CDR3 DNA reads TGTGCCAGCAGTTTATCGGCAGGGGTGAACACTGAAGCTTTCTTT. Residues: CASSLSAGVNTEAFF. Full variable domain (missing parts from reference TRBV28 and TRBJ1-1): DVKVTQSSRYLVKRTGEKVFLECVQDMDHENMFWYRQDPGLGLRLIYFSYDVKMKEKGDIPEGYSVSREKKERFSLILESASTNQTSMYLCASSLSAGVNTEAFFGQGTRLTVV.

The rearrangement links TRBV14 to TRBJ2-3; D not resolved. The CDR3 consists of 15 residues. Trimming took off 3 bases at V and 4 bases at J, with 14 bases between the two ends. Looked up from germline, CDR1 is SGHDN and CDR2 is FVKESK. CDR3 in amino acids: CASSQGSNPPDTQYF. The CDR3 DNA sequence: TGTGCCAGCAGCCAGGGGTCGAACCCTCCAGATACGCAGTATTTT.

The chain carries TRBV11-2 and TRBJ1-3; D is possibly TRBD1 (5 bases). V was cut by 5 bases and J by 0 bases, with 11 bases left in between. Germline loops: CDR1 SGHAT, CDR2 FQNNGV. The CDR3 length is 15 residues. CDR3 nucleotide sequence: TGTGCCAGCAGCCCGACCAGGGACTCTGGAAACACCATATATTTT. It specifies CASSPTRDSGNTIYF.

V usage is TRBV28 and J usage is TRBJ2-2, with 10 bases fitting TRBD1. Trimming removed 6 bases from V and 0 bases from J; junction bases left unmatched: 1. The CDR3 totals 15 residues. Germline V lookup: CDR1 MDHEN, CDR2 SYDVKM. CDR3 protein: CASRGQGTNTGELFF. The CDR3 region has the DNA TGTGCCAGCAGGGGACAGGGGACGAACACCGGGGAGCTGTTTTTT. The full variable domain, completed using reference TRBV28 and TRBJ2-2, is DVKVTQSSRYLVKRTGEKVFLECVQDMDHENMFWYRQDPGLGLRLIYFSYDVKMKEKGDIPEGYSVSREKKERFSLILESASTNQTSMYLCASRGQGTNTGELFFGEGSRLTVL.

The CDR3 protein is CASSEWRGGTQYF. CDR3 nucleotide sequence: TGTGCCAGCAGTGAATGGAGGGGGGGGACCCAGTACTTC. The J gene is TRBJ2-5, the V gene TRBV6-1; a possible D gene is TRBD2 (7 bases). V lost 2 bases, J lost 7 bases, and 11 bases lay in between. Germline V gene data show CDR1 as MNHNS and CDR2 as SASEGT. The CDR3 has 13 amino acids.

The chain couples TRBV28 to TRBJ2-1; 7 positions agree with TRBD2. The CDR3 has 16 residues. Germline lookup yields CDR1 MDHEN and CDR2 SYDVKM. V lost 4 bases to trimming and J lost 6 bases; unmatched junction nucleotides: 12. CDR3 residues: CASSSPGLVMGNEQFF. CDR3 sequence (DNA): TGTGCCAGCAGTTCCCCCGGACTAGTAATGGGCAATGAGCAGTTCTTC.